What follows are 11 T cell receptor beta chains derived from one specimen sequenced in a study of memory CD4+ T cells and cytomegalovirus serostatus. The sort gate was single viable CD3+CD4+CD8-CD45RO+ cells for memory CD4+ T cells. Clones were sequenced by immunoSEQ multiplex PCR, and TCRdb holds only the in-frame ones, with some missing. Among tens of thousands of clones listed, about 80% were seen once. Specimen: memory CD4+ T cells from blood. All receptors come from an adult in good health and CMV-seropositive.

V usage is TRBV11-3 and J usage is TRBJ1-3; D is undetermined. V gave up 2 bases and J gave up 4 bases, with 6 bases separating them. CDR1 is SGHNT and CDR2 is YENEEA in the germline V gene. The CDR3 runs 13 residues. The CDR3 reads CASSLLQGNTIYF. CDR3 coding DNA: TGTGCCAGCAGCTTACTTCAGGGAAACACCATATATTTT.

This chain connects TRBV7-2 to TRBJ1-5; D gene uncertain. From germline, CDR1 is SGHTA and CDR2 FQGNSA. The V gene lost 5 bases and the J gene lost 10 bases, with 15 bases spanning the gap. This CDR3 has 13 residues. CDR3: CASSAFPDRPQHF. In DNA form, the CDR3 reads TGTGCCAGCAGCGCCTTCCCCGACCGCCCCCAGCATTTT.

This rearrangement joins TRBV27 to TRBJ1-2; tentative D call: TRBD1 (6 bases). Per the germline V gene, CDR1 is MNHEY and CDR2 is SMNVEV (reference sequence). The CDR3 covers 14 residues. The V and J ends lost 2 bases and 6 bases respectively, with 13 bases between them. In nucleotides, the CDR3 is TGTGCCAGCAGTTTAAATGCAGGGGTGCATGGCTACACCTTC. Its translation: CASSLNAGVHGYTF.

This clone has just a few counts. The CDR3 DNA follows: TGTGCCAGCAGTCCTAGCGGGAGTGTGGCAGATACGCAGTATTTT. Encoded protein: CASSPSGSVADTQYF. The V gene is TRBV25-1, the J gene TRBJ2-3; TRBD2 matches at 10 bases. The CDR3 length is 15 residues. Germline V CDR1 and CDR2: MGHDK, SYGVNS. After removal of 5 bases from V and 4 bases from J, the junction contained 6 bases not matched to a gene.

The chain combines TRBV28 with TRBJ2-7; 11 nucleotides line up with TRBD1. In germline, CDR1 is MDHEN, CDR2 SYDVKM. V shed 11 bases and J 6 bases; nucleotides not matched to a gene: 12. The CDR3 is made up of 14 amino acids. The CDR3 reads CAGGPGTGGLEQYF. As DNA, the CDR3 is TGTGCCGGGGGCCCCGGGACAGGGGGTCTCGAGCAGTACTTC.

Written as DNA, the CDR3 is TGTGCGACACGGGACGGTAACACCGGGGAGCTGTTTTTT. As protein: CATRDGNTGELFF. The V call is TRBV10-3, the J call TRBJ2-2; either TRBD1 or TRBD2 may supply D (5 bases each). The CDR3 has 13 residues. Germline V gene sequence: CDR1 ENHRY, CDR2 SYGVKD.

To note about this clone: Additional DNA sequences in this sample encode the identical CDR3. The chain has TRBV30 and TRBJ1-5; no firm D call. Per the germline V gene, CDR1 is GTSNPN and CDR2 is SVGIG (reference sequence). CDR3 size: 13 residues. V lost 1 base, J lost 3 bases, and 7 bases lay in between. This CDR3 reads CAWSGGDNQPQHF. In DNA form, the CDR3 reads TGTGCCTGGAGTGGTGGAGACAATCAGCCCCAGCATTTT.

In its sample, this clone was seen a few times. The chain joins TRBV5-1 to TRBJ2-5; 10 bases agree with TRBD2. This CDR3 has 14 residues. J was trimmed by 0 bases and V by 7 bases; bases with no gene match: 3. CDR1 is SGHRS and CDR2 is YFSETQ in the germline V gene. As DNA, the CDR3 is TGCGCCAGCGGGCTAGCGGGGGACCAAGAGACCCAGTACTTC. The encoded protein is CASGLAGDQETQYF.

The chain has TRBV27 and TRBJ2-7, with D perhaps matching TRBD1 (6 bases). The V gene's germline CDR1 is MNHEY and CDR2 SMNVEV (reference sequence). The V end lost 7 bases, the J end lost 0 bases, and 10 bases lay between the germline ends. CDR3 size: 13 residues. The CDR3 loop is CASTDRFSYEQYF. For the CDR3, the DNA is TGTGCCAGCACGGACAGATTCTCCTACGAGCAGTACTTC.

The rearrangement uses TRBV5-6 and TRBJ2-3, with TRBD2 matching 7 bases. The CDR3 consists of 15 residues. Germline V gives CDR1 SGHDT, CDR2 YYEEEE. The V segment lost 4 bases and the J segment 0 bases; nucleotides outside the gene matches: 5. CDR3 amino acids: CASSLRLASTDTQYF. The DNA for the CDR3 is TGTGCCAGCAGCCTCAGACTAGCTAGCACAGATACGCAGTATTTT.

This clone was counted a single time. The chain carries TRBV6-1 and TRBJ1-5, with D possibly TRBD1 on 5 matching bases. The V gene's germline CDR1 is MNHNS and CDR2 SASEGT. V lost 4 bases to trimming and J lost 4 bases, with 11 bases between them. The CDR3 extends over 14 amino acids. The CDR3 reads CASSVQGTNQPQHF. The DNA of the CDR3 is TGTGCCAGCAGTGTTCAGGGAACAAATCAGCCCCAGCATTTT.